This T cell receptor beta chain came from a study of T cell repertoires in cytomegalovirus infection. Study context: The study used recently identified HLA-C-restricted and well-studied HLA-B-restricted CMV epitopes. Both a matching HLA type and CMV infection were indicated by public TCR beta signatures.

Study-wide findings and caveats: CMV-specific TCR beta clonotypes restricted by HLA-C were the ones dominating the ex vivo response. Totalled public TCR beta family frequency picked out people who carried CMV plus the relevant HLA.

On this clonotype: The antigen is unknown.

TCRdb called the reads again in MiXCR, with one record for every CDR3 protein. The sample carries about 280,000 distinct CDR3 sequences, less than 25% recorded once. The germline V gene has CDR1 LNHDA and CDR2 SQIVND (reference sequence). The CDR3 has 14 amino acids. Trimming cost V 4 bases and J 5 bases, with 11 bases left between them. The chain recombines TRBV19 with TRBJ1-4, with D possibly TRBD1 on 5 matching bases. This TCR was sampled from a human donor in good health (CMV status not recorded). Some clones in this sample may be carry-over from other donors' samples. This material consisted of cultured PBMCs, taken from culture after CMV antigen stimulation. Here the CDR3 reads CASSTAGGNEKLFF. The CDR3 DNA sequence: TGTGCCAGTAGTACCGCCGGGGGGAATGAAAAACTGTTTTTT. The variable domain in full, completed from reference TRBV19 and TRBJ1-4, reads DGGITQSPKYLFRKEGQNVTLSCEQNLNHDAMYWYRQDPGQGLRLIYYSQIVNDFQKGDIAEGYSVSREKKESFPLTVTSAQKNPTAFYLCASSTAGGNEKLFFGSGTQLSVL.